This T cell receptor (beta chain) was found in a study of T cell responses to AZD1222 COVID-19 vaccine. Findings and caveats of the study: Females made up more of the donors, who were largely white British, and clonal diversity may have come out too low.

Sequenced by immunoSEQ multiplex PCR; TCRdb stores in-frame clones only, minus some. Seen here are over 100,000 clones, approximately 87% observed once, and the top ten hold roughly 4.4%. On this clone itself: Its antigen remains unknown.

Trimming took off 0 bases at V and 13 bases at J, with 10 bases between the two ends. CDR3 size: 12 residues. Germline values: CDR1 LGHNA, CDR2 YNFKEQ. This sequence joins TRBV4-2 and TRBJ2-4; TRBD2 is a possible D gene (5 bases). The sample consisted of peripheral blood, taken 28 days after the second AZD1222 dose. The clonotype was recovered from an adult who received the AZD1222 COVID-19 vaccine. As DNA, the CDR3 is TGTGCCAGCAGCCAAGATCGGGAAGTGCAGTACTTC. Its translation: CASSQDREVQYF.